The rows below give T cell receptor beta chains drawn from one sample of a study of type 1 and type 2 diabetes patients. TCRdb re-analysed the multiplex PCR reads in MiXCR, keeping a single row per CDR3 protein. Seen here are 250,000 to 300,000 distinct CDR3 sequences, 47% observed once, and the top ten hold about an eighth. Source material: peripheral blood mononuclear cells (PBMCs). The receptor set was obtained from a man aged 18 to 30 with type 2 diabetes. Both conserved end residues are part of each CDR3.

v_call,j_call,cdr3_aa
TRBV5-6,TRBJ2-7,CASSPGTAHHEQYF
TRBV14,TRBJ2-1,CASSHYTPSSYNEQFF
TRBV20-1,TRBJ1-1,CSARDLVNGTEAFF
TRBV20-1,TRBJ2-7,CSARGPGRGSYEQYF
TRBV12-3/TRBV12-4,TRBJ1-2,CASSLNRVYGYTF
TRBV28,TRBJ2-7,CASSLNEEQGDEQYF
TRBV14,TRBJ2-2,CASSQSSRGSGGELFF
TRBV29-1,TRBJ2-1,CSFGGRGSYNEQFF
TRBV12-3/TRBV12-4,TRBJ2-2,CASSLSGVDTGELFF
TRBV6-5,TRBJ2-3,CASRMTTSTDTQYF
TRBV10-1,TRBJ1-2,CASAEGTNYGYTF
TRBV20-1,NA,CSARDTFDHEQFF
TRBV9,TRBJ1-5,CASSVGTGQPQHF
TRBV7-3,TRBJ2-7,CASSFELGAYEQYF
TRBV10-3,TRBJ2-7,CAISDGGEQYF
TRBV27,TRBJ2-7,CASSWVQVTSEQYF
TRBV12-3/TRBV12-4,TRBJ2-3,CASSLLVGTDTQYF
TRBV2,TRBJ1-1,CASTQGFAEAFF
TRBV2,TRBJ1-4,CASHPQGLYEKLFF
TRBV7-8,TRBJ2-7,CASSPGTKDEQYF
TRBV15,TRBJ2-2,CATSRTGAGELFF
TRBV5-1,TRBJ2-7,CASSLAGGEQYF
TRBV2,TRBJ2-7,CASSGDSVEQYF
TRBV4-1,TRBJ2-7,CASSQDPNERYF
TRBV7-9,TRBJ1-1,CASGELNTEAFF
TRBV2,TRBJ2-5,CASSDSRRGETQYF
TRBV5-1,TRBJ2-3,CASSLERPTDTQYF
TRBV7-3,TRBJ2-2,CASRPTGAATGELFF
TRBV7-3,TRBJ2-7,CASSKPGQGAPEQYF
TRBV4-1,TRBJ2-5,CASSQTGLAGETQYF
TRBV12-5,TRBJ2-1,CASGFASPNEQFF
TRBV6-6,TRBJ1-1,CASSEVDIGAEAFF
TRBV20-1,TRBJ2-7,CSARDNRAYEQYF
TRBV5-1,TRBJ1-1,CASSLVGGPSTEAFF
TRBV2,TRBJ1-5,CASSSKGSGQPQHF
TRBV12-3/TRBV12-4,TRBJ2-7,CASSEQGVLLAGSYEQYF
TRBV20-1,TRBJ2-5,CSAHRDPGWQETQYF
TRBV2,TRBJ1-1,CASSYGEQLKTFF
TRBV7-2,TRBJ1-1,CASSLSQPGQGSWSTEAFF
TRBV5-1,TRBJ1-1,CASSLSGTAVYEAFF
TRBV20-1,TRBJ2-7,CSARLAGLGEQYF
TRBV29-1,TRBJ2-1,CSVDNSRRYNEQFF
TRBV12-3/TRBV12-4,TRBJ1-4,CASSYGEEKLFF
TRBV7-2,NA,CTSSLATGKGVYEQFF
TRBV19,TRBJ2-6,CASSISIRGTGANVLTF
TRBV9,TRBJ2-5,CASSVGQGAETQYF
TRBV19,TRBJ1-5,CASSRDRNQPQHF
TRBV4-1,TRBJ1-1,CASSQVQDFTEAFF
TRBV25-1,TRBJ1-4,CASSRRATNEKLFF
TRBV20-1,TRBJ1-1,CSARDGRMNTEAFF
TRBV4-1,TRBJ1-3,CAWRPGQGAFSGNTIYF
TRBV12-3/TRBV12-4,TRBJ2-6,CASSLPPGTGTSGANVLTF
TRBV6-1,TRBJ2-3,CASSVLVMGDTQYF
TRBV6-6,TRBJ2-5,CASSYVGAVWETQYF
TRBV20-1,TRBJ2-2,CSARDFGGANTGELFF
TRBV2,TRBJ1-6,CASSVGQGGNSPLHF
TRBV10-3,TRBJ2-7,CATSDPTSGTSSYEQYF
TRBV7-6,TRBJ1-3,CASSLVRPDSGNTIYF
TRBV7-9,TRBJ2-7,CASSGSGTVYEQYF